What follows is one T cell receptor (beta chain) and its context. Original processing notes: Nucleated cell number was recorded as an estimate derived from reference gene primer amplification. Sequencing used immunoSEQ multiplex PCR; TCRdb keeps in-frame clones, though not all of them. V and J calls and clone size are given by that table; D and trimming were obtained from the DNA. The sample lists approximately 110,000 clones; about 85% were seen once. The sample belongs to a study of blood T cell repertoires in COVID-19. Study summary: Samples came from the United States, Italy and Spain, spanning acute and convalescent COVID-19. Nucleic acid was either cDNA or gDNA, and it came from T cells, B-cell-depleted T cells, or PBMCs.

The CDR3 is made up of 14 amino acids. Germline CDR1 MDHEN, CDR2 SYDVKM. The germline V and J ends were trimmed by 6 bases and 0 bases, with 11 bases remaining between them. This TCR was recovered from a man aged 35-49 years with acute or convalescent COVID-19. The chain employs TRBV28 and TRBJ1-2; D is perhaps TRBD1 (5 bases). Sequencing was done on a sample of peripheral blood. CDR3 in amino acids: CASSSGLANYGYTF. CDR3 coding DNA: TGTGCCAGCAGCTCAGGGTTGGCTAACTATGGCTACACCTTC.